Below are 14 T cell receptor beta chains sequenced from a single sample in a study. TCRdb's table, derived via immunoSEQ multiplex PCR, lists solely in-frame clones and lacks some. The sample holds tens of thousands of clones, over 85% seen once. Sequencing input: PBMCs. The receptors derive from a man aged 35-49 years with rheumatoid arthritis.

V gene TRBV11-1 combines with J gene TRBJ2-7, with no clear D. The length of the CDR3 is 14 residues. The germline V gene encodes CDR1 SGHAT and CDR2 FQDESV (reference sequence). The V end lost 2 bases, the J end lost 3 bases, and 11 bases lay between the germline ends. The CDR3 spells CASSLNLPVYEQYF. The CDR3 coding sequence is TGTGCCAGCAGCTTAAATCTGCCGGTCTACGAGCAGTACTTC.

The chain joins TRBV9 to TRBJ2-5; D remains unclear. Germline-derived CDR1 and CDR2 are SGDLS and YYNGEE. The ends were cut back, 4 bases at V and 3 bases at J, with 13 bases in the middle. The CDR3 loop spans 14 amino acids. The CDR3 loop reads CASSPRLVKETQYF. CDR3 sequence (DNA): TGTGCCAGCAGCCCCCGGCTAGTAAAAGAGACCCAGTACTTC.

J is TRBJ2-7 and V is TRBV19; unclear D gene. V was clipped by 5 bases and J by 3 bases, with 11 bases between them. Germline V CDR1 and CDR2: LNHDA, SQIVND (reference sequence). This CDR3 has 13 amino acids. CDR3 DNA sequence: TGTGCCAGTAGTCCCCGGACGCTCTACGAGCAGTACTTC. Amino acid sequence: CASSPRTLYEQYF.

The V call is TRBV9, the J call TRBJ2-3, with 13 bases that match TRBD2. CDR1 and CDR2 (germline): SGDLS, YYNGEE. V lost 5 bases, J lost 8 bases, and 8 bases stayed unmatched. The CDR3 runs 15 residues. CDR3 nucleotides: TGTGCCAGCAGTGCGACTAGCGGGGGGTTGGGTACGCAGTATTTT. Protein product: CASSATSGGLGTQYF.

The J gene is TRBJ2-1, the V gene TRBV10-1; 12 nucleotides align to TRBD2. V trimming: 2 bases; J trimming: 6 bases; junction bases outside the gene matches: 2. Germline CDR1 is WNHNN and CDR2 is SYGVQD (reference sequence). The CDR3 covers 15 residues. Written as DNA, the CDR3 is TGCGCCAGCAGTGAGGGACTAGCGGGACCCAATGAGCAGTTCTTC. Its translation is CASSEGLAGPNEQFF.

About this clone: The same CDR3 arises from other DNA sequences in this sample as well. CDR3 nucleotide sequence: TGCGCCAGCAGCTTGGGACTAGCGGGGAACACCGGGGAGCTGTTTTTT. It translates to CASSLGLAGNTGELFF. The chain joins TRBV5-1 to TRBJ2-2; TRBD2 matches at 10 bases. Germline V gene sequence: CDR1 SGHRS, CDR2 YFSETQ. This CDR3 is built from 16 residues. V shed 0 bases and J 1 base; nucleotides not matched to a gene: 0.

The genes are TRBV30 and TRBJ1-2; no clear D gene. Germline V gives CDR1 GTSNPN, CDR2 SVGIG (reference sequence). The V gene lost 2 bases and the J gene lost 3 bases, with 10 bases spanning the gap. The CDR3 totals 13 residues. CDR3 protein: CAWSISRDYGYTF. In DNA form, the CDR3 reads TGTGCCTGGAGTATCTCCCGGGACTATGGCTACACCTTC.

The chain combines TRBV19 with TRBJ2-6; unclear D gene. V dropped 5 bases and J dropped 4 bases, with 12 bases sitting between them. This CDR3 contains 15 residues. The germline V gene encodes CDR1 LNHDA and CDR2 SQIVND (reference sequence). CDR3 DNA sequence: TGTGCCAGTAGTGAAATTTCGAGGGGGGCCAACGTCCTGACTTTC. Translating it yields CASSEISRGANVLTF.

This clone was seen once. The rearrangement joins TRBV24-1 to TRBJ2-5, with 7 positions matching TRBD2. The germline gives CDR1 KGHDR, CDR2 SFDVKD. J gave up 5 bases and V 1 base, and 6 bases lay outside the gene matches. This CDR3 is 15 amino acids long. The CDR3 sequence is CATSDFGGRPETQYF. CDR3 coding DNA: TGTGCCACCAGTGATTTCGGCGGGAGACCTGAGACCCAGTACTTC.

The chain combines TRBV7-9 with TRBJ1-1, with TRBD1 identical over 11 bases. Germline trimming cut 3 bases from V and 2 bases from J; bases unmatched to any gene: 5. Germline CDR1 SEHNR, CDR2 FQNEAQ (reference sequence). The CDR3 is 16 residues long. The CDR3 is CASSFGQGAINTEAFF. The CDR3 nucleotides are TGTGCCAGCAGCTTCGGACAGGGGGCGATTAACACTGAAGCTTTCTTT.

CDR3 bases: TGTGCCAGCAGCGTTTCCAGGCTCAATGAGCAGTTCTTC. Translation: CASSVSRLNEQFF. This chain connects TRBV9 to TRBJ2-1; D call uncertain. Trimming stripped 2 bases from V and 6 bases from J, with 9 bases between. CDR3 size: 13 residues. CDR1 is SGDLS and CDR2 is YYNGEE in the germline V gene.

V gene TRBV11-3 combines with J gene TRBJ2-1; D is ambiguous. The CDR3 sequence is 12 residues long. Germline lookup yields CDR1 SGHNT and CDR2 YENEEA. V was clipped by 3 bases and J by 8 bases, with 8 bases between them. Here the CDR3 DNA reads TGTGCCAGCAGCTTCCGTGGCGATGAGCAGTTCTTC. Protein: CASSFRGDEQFF.

This rearrangement joins TRBV11-2 to TRBJ1-1; D is perhaps TRBD1 (5 bases). Per germline, CDR1 SGHAT and CDR2 FQNNGV. This CDR3 region has 14 residues. Trimming removed 5 bases from V and 4 bases from J, with 14 bases in between. CDR3 residues: CASSPSGGGTEAFF. The CDR3 nucleotides are TGTGCCAGCAGCCCGTCTGGGGGGGGCACTGAAGCTTTCTTT.

The chain carries TRBV28 and TRBJ2-7, with 7 nucleotides matching TRBD1. J gave up 4 bases and V 4 bases, and 10 bases lay outside the gene matches. The CDR3 extends over 15 amino acids. Germline lookup yields CDR1 MDHEN and CDR2 SYDVKM. The CDR3 is CASSSPTPGGYEQYF. The CDR3 DNA follows: TGTGCCAGCAGTTCCCCAACGCCAGGGGGTTACGAGCAGTACTTC.